The entry below describes one T cell receptor (beta chain). These data belong to a study of CD8 T cells in Susac syndrome. Germline V gene sequence: CDR1 MNHEY, CDR2 SMNVEV (reference sequence). The J segment lost 0 bases and the V segment lost 10 bases, leaving 6 bases of the junction unmatched. CDR3 size: 13 residues. Random hexamers were used to reverse transcribe the RNA input (roughly 0.5 to 1 ug). Across 54 Vbeta and 13 Jbeta, immunoSEQ multiplex PCR amplified TCR beta CDR3. Each CDR3 protein is one row after TCRdb ran MiXCR on the immunoSEQ multiplex PCR reads. The data contain about 66,000 distinct CDR3 sequences, 90% to 95% of them seen just once; the ten biggest clones take up 0.5% to 0.6%.

Sample: CD8+ T cells from PBMCs. This receptor was obtained from a human donor with multiple sclerosis. The rearrangement links TRBV27 to TRBJ2-7; 7 nucleotides agree with TRBD1. The CDR3, as DNA: TGTGCCACCTCCGACAGGGTCTCCTACGAGCAGTACTTC. This codes for CATSDRVSYEQYF.